Each of the 26 T cell receptor beta chains below was sequenced from the same sample in a study of radiation and T cells in renal cell carcinoma. The time point here: blood 4 weeks post-SBRT, at nephrectomy. Treatment of the sample: 15 Gy SBRT to primary tumor, nephrectomy 4 weeks later. The data were produced by immunoSEQ multiplex PCR, yet TCRdb's version contains in-frame clones alone and is incomplete. The sample lists about 170,000 clones, around 89% seen once, with approximately 10% in the top ten. The sequenced sample was blood, obtained from a patient whose treatment included radiotherapy and nephrectomy. All receptors derive from a woman between 45 and 65 years old with renal cell carcinoma.

The CDR3 DNA is TGTGCCAGCCCTAGCCCCGGCAGTCTGCGCTACGAGCAGTACTTC. Its translation is CASPSPGSLRYEQYF. The chain links TRBV6-1 to TRBJ2-7; TRBD2 might be the D (5 bases). The CDR3 loop spans 15 amino acids. CDR1 MNHNS and CDR2 SASEGT come from the germline V gene. Trimming removed 8 bases at V and 3 bases at J, with 20 bases between.

The rearrangement joins TRBV11-1 to TRBJ2-7; D call uncertain. The V end lost 3 bases, the J end lost 1 base, and 4 bases lay between the germline ends. The CDR3 has 12 amino acids. Germline CDR1 SGHAT, CDR2 FQDESV (reference sequence). The DNA for the CDR3 is TGTGCCAGCAGCTTCACGTCCTACGAGCAGTACTTC. Translated: CASSFTSYEQYF.

The chain recombines TRBV6-5 with TRBJ2-7; 10 bases agree with TRBD1. CDR3 length: 14 residues. Germline CDR1 reads MNHEY; CDR2 reads SVGAGI. V lost 7 bases and J lost 6; bases outside the gene matches: 9. The CDR3: CASTRTGGFIEQYF. DNA of the CDR3: TGTGCCAGCACCCGGACAGGGGGTTTCATCGAGCAGTACTTC.

The rearrangement links TRBV5-8 to TRBJ1-2; 8 bases line up with TRBD1. The CDR3 consists of 14 residues. The trim removed 3 bases at V and 4 bases at J, leaving 5 bases unmatched. Germline CDR1 SGHTS, CDR2 YDEGEE. Written as DNA, the CDR3 is TGTGCCAGCAGCTGGGGGACAGGCCCCTATGGCTACACCTTC. This gives the protein CASSWGTGPYGYTF.

This rearrangement joins TRBV2 to TRBJ1-2; D remains ambiguous. The CDR3 runs to 15 residues. V was shortened by 2 bases and J by 4 bases, with 14 bases between the two germline ends. Per the germline V gene, CDR1 is SNHLY and CDR2 is FYNNEI. For the CDR3, the DNA is TGTGCCAGCAGTGAATTAGAGGGTTCGAGCTATGGCTACACCTTC. This sequence encodes CASSELEGSSYGYTF.

The chain carries TRBV5-5 and TRBJ2-3; tentatively, D is TRBD2 (6 bases). The V end lost 1 base, the J end lost 6 bases, and 15 bases lay between the germline ends. The V gene's germline CDR1 is SGHKS and CDR2 YYEKEE (reference sequence). This CDR3 comprises 15 residues. The CDR3 protein is CASSLSTGVEDTQYF. The CDR3 DNA is TGTGCCAGCAGCTTGTCCACGGGGGTAGAGGATACGCAGTATTTT.

In this sample, this clone turned up a few times. The V gene is TRBV9, the J gene TRBJ1-3; D is undetermined. This CDR3 region has 13 residues. Per germline, CDR1 SGDLS and CDR2 YYNGEE. V was trimmed by 2 bases and J by 8 bases, leaving 11 bases between them. The CDR3 region is CASSVDRVDTIYF. CDR3 sequence (DNA): TGTGCCAGCAGCGTTGATCGCGTGGACACCATATATTTT.

This clone has a single count. This chain links TRBV7-9 with TRBJ2-1, with D uncertain. This CDR3 has 13 residues. In germline, CDR1 is SEHNR, CDR2 FQNEAQ (reference sequence). V shed 4 bases and J shed 4 bases, with 8 bases lying between them. CDR3 residues: CASSSTEYNEQFF. CDR3 nucleotide sequence: TGTGCCAGCAGCTCCACAGAGTACAATGAGCAGTTCTTC.

The chain is built from TRBV27 and TRBJ2-1, with 10 positions matching TRBD2. Trimming took 6 bases from V and 0 from J; bases not matched to a gene: 5. The CDR3 has 16 residues. CDR1 MNHEY and CDR2 SMNVEV come from the germline V gene (reference sequence). The CDR3 coding sequence is TGTGCCAGCAGGACTAGCGGGTCGAGCTCCTACAATGAGCAGTTCTTC. Its translation is CASRTSGSSSYNEQFF.

This clone was seen just once. The chain couples TRBV7-9 to TRBJ1-1, with D unresolved. CDR1 is SEHNR and CDR2 is FQNEAQ in the germline V gene (reference sequence). Trimming stripped 2 bases from V and 2 bases from J, with 9 bases between. The length of the CDR3 is 14 residues. The CDR3 bases are TGTGCCAGCAGCTTACAGGCGGTTAACACTGAAGCTTTCTTT. This gives the protein CASSLQAVNTEAFF.

This chain connects TRBV6-5 to TRBJ1-5, with a tentative D call TRBD1 (5 bases). CDR1 and CDR2 (germline): MNHEY, SVGAGI. Trimming stripped 1 base from V and 2 bases from J, with 6 bases between. The CDR3 sequence is 14 residues long. In nucleotides, the CDR3 is TGTGCCAGCAGTTACTTGGGGGGCAATCAGCCCCAGCATTTT. It translates to CASSYLGGNQPQHF.

The chain couples TRBV7-9 to TRBJ1-6; TRBD1 matches at 9 bases. There are 13 residues in the CDR3. The germline V gene has CDR1 SEHNR and CDR2 FQNEAQ (reference sequence). The trim removed 10 bases at V and 8 bases at J, leaving 6 bases unmatched. CDR3 DNA: TGTGCCACAGGGACAGGGTATTATTCACCCCTCCACTTT. This sequence encodes CATGTGYYSPLHF.

This chain connects TRBV9 to TRBJ2-2; no clear D gene. The CDR3 sequence is 13 residues long. The germline CDR1 and CDR2 sequences are SGDLS and YYNGEE. Trimming cost V 2 bases and J 4 bases, with 6 bases left between them. The CDR3 sequence: CASSVVFTGELFF. The CDR3 DNA reads as TGTGCCAGCAGCGTGGTGTTCACCGGGGAGCTGTTTTTT.

The rearrangement uses TRBV5-1 and TRBJ1-6, with D possibly being TRBD1 (6 bases). The V gene lost 0 bases and the J gene lost 9 bases, with 10 bases spanning the gap. CDR1 SGHRS and CDR2 YFSETQ come from the germline V gene. The CDR3 has 14 amino acids. The DNA of the CDR3 is TGCGCCAGCAGCTTGGACAGGGCTGGTTCACCCCTCCACTTT. It yields the protein CASSLDRAGSPLHF.

This rearrangement joins TRBV4-3 to TRBJ2-1; D is uncertain. Germline V gene data show CDR1 as LGHNA and CDR2 as YSLEER. This CDR3 region has 12 residues. V dropped 0 bases and J dropped 5 bases, with 2 bases sitting between them. This CDR3 reads CASSQDDNEQFF. The CDR3 nucleotides are TGCGCCAGCAGCCAAGATGACAATGAGCAGTTCTTC.

This chain links TRBV5-1 with TRBJ2-1; 7 positions match TRBD1. V dropped 1 base and J dropped 2; count of bases not matched to a gene: 0. The CDR3 runs 14 residues. Germline values: CDR1 SGHRS, CDR2 YFSETQ. The CDR3: CASSLQGAYNEQFF. CDR3 bases: TGCGCCAGCAGCTTGCAGGGGGCCTACAATGAGCAGTTCTTC.

The chain carries TRBV15 and TRBJ1-2, with D possibly being TRBD1 (6 bases). The CDR3 has 15 residues. Trimming pared 0 bases from V and 7 bases from J, leaving 15 bases between. CDR1 and CDR2 (germline): LNHNV, YYDKDF (reference sequence). This chain's CDR3 is CATSRDKGSGAGYTF. CDR3 coding DNA: TGTGCCACCAGCAGAGATAAGGGGTCAGGGGCTGGCTACACCTTC.

The chain is built from TRBV2 and TRBJ1-3; TRBD1 might be the D (5 bases). V dropped 6 bases and J dropped 0 bases, with 12 bases sitting between them. This CDR3 has 15 amino acids. The germline V gene has CDR1 SNHLY and CDR2 FYNNEI. The CDR3 reads CASRDTGRSGNTIYF. In DNA form, the CDR3 reads TGTGCCAGCAGAGATACAGGACGCTCTGGAAACACCATATATTTT.

About this clone itself: One end of the junction does not line up with germline, which may come from a read error. The chain carries TRBV7-7 and TRBJ2-1; the D gene could be TRBD1 or TRBD2 (6 bases each). CDR1 SSHAT and CDR2 FNYEAQ come from the germline V gene (reference sequence). This CDR3 is built from 16 residues. CDR3 bases: TGTGCTAGCAGCTCTCTTGGAGGGGGGACTTCAAATGAGCAGTTCTTC. Protein: CASSSLGGGTSNEQFF.

Here the CDR3 reads CAITGDTPNTEAFF. CDR3 nucleotides: TGTGCCATCACCGGGGACACCCCGAACACTGAAGCTTTCTTT. This sequence joins TRBV10-3 and TRBJ1-1, with D perhaps TRBD1 (6 bases). CDR3 length: 14 residues. CDR1 is ENHRY, CDR2 SYGVKD, per germline. Deletions cut 7 bases from V and 1 base from J, with 13 bases between.

The V gene is TRBV4-1, the J gene TRBJ2-3, with 7 bases matching TRBD1. The CDR3 covers 15 residues. Trimming cost V 3 bases and J 2 bases; bases outside gene matches: 5. CDR1 and CDR2 from the germline V gene are MGHRA and YSYEKL. The CDR3 loop is CASSHPGGPTDTQYF. In DNA, the CDR3 is TGCGCCAGCAGCCACCCAGGGGGACCCACAGATACGCAGTATTTT.

The chain links TRBV29-1 to TRBJ2-1; tentatively, D is TRBD2 (7 bases). CDR1 and CDR2 (germline): SQVTM, ANQGSEA. Trimming took off 3 bases at V and 7 bases at J, with 16 bases between the two ends. This CDR3 contains 14 residues. The chain's CDR3 is CSVDKGGARNEQFF. The CDR3, as DNA: TGCAGCGTTGATAAGGGGGGGGCACGTAATGAGCAGTTCTTC.

The rearrangement joins TRBV29-1 to TRBJ1-2; D may be TRBD1 (5 bases). Between the trimmed V and J ends, which lost 3 bases and 8 bases, there was a span of 13 bases. CDR3 length equals 12 residues. Germline V lookup: CDR1 SQVTM, CDR2 ANQGSEA. The chain's CDR3 is CSVDTGERGYTF. DNA of the CDR3: TGCAGCGTTGACACGGGGGAGAGGGGCTACACCTTC.

CDR3 sequence: CAWSQGFDQPQHF. CDR3 bases: TGTGCCTGGAGTCAGGGGTTTGATCAGCCCCAGCATTTT. V gene TRBV30 combines with J gene TRBJ1-5; D perhaps matches TRBD1 (6 bases). CDR3 size: 13 residues. Germline V gene data show CDR1 as GTSNPN and CDR2 as SVGIG (reference sequence). Trimming took 2 bases from V and 5 from J, leaving 10 bases between them.

V usage is TRBV4-1 and J usage is TRBJ2-5; 7 nucleotides line up with TRBD2. The V gene end was trimmed by 0 bases and the J gene end by 4 bases; junction bases not matched to a gene: 5. The CDR3 spans 15 residues. CDR1 is MGHRA and CDR2 is YSYEKL in the germline V gene. CDR3 DNA sequence: TGCGCCAGCAGCCAAGAAATGGGAGGGTCAGAGACCCAGTACTTC. Amino acids: CASSQEMGGSETQYF.

The rearrangement joins TRBV5-1 to TRBJ2-1, with 8 bases identical to TRBD2. Germline V gives CDR1 SGHRS, CDR2 YFSETQ. The length of the CDR3 is 15 residues. V trimming: 0 bases; J trimming: 7 bases; junction bases outside the gene matches: 6. In DNA, the CDR3 is TGCGCCAGCAGCTTGGGAGGCGCGGGGGGTAATGAGCAGTTCTTC. Amino acids: CASSLGGAGGNEQFF.